The rows below give T cell receptor beta chains drawn from one sample of a study of T cell responses to AZD1222 COVID-19 vaccine. This table comes from immunoSEQ multiplex PCR, and its TCRdb copy is limited to in-frame clones, with some not included. The sample has roughly 70,000 clones, 87% seen once; the top ten hold under 1.5%. The specimen comprised peripheral blood, sampled 28 days after the second AZD1222 dose. All receptors derive from an adult who received the AZD1222 COVID-19 vaccine. The CDR3 runs from the conserved cysteine through the conserved F or W. Each record gives: V gene, J gene, CDR3 length, D gene, clone size, CDR3 protein, CDR3 DNA. The D gene is left open where the match is weak. Not all rows give a size; the values are once, few, many and, for expanded clones, a class.

v_call: TRBV30
j_call: TRBJ1-5
cdr3_length: 16
d_call: TRBD1
clone_size: -
cdr3_aa: CAWSARGGTANQPQHF
cdr3_nt: TGTGCCTGGAGCGCGCGGGGGGGGACAGCAAATCAGCCCCAGCATTTT

v_call: TRBV14
j_call: TRBJ2-5
cdr3_length: 14
d_call: TRBD2
clone_size: -
cdr3_aa: CASSHGTSFETQYF
cdr3_nt: TGTGCCAGCAGCCATGGGACTAGCTTTGAGACCCAGTACTTC

v_call: TRBV4-2
j_call: TRBJ1-3
cdr3_length: 16
d_call: -
clone_size: once
cdr3_aa: CASSQVGGSSGNTIYF
cdr3_nt: TGTGCCAGCAGCCAAGTGGGCGGGAGCTCTGGAAACACCATATATTTT

v_call: TRBV11-3
j_call: TRBJ2-1
cdr3_length: 14
d_call: -
clone_size: -
cdr3_aa: CASSHGTIYNEQFF
cdr3_nt: TGTGCCAGCAGCCACGGGACAATTTACAATGAGCAGTTCTTC

v_call: TRBV7-9
j_call: TRBJ1-2
cdr3_length: 15
d_call: TRBD1
clone_size: -
cdr3_aa: CASSFTGGAGNGYTF
cdr3_nt: TGTGCCAGCAGCTTCACAGGGGGCGCCGGGAATGGCTACACCTTC

v_call: TRBV5-4
j_call: TRBJ1-4
cdr3_length: 15
d_call: TRBD1
clone_size: -
cdr3_aa: CASSPGGQGSEKLFF
cdr3_nt: TGTGCCAGCAGCCCAGGGGGACAGGGTAGTGAAAAACTGTTTTTT

v_call: TRBV5-1
j_call: TRBJ1-1
cdr3_length: 14
d_call: -
clone_size: -
cdr3_aa: CAGSRWGGNTEAFF
cdr3_nt: TGCGCCGGCTCTCGATGGGGAGGGAACACTGAAGCTTTCTTT

v_call: TRBV18
j_call: TRBJ2-7
cdr3_length: 15
d_call: -
clone_size: -
cdr3_aa: CASSPPSSPVNEQYF
cdr3_nt: TGTGCCAGCTCACCACCGAGTTCCCCAGTGAACGAGCAGTACTTC

v_call: TRBV12-3/TRBV12-4
j_call: TRBJ1-1
cdr3_length: 11
d_call: -
clone_size: -
cdr3_aa: CASKGNTEAFF
cdr3_nt: TGTGCCAGCAAAGGGAACACTGAAGCTTTCTTT

v_call: TRBV6-5
j_call: TRBJ2-2
cdr3_length: 16
d_call: TRBD2
clone_size: -
cdr3_aa: CASSYSTTSVAGELFF
cdr3_nt: TGTGCCAGCAGTTACTCGACGACTAGCGTGGCCGGGGAGCTGTTTTTT

v_call: TRBV7-2
j_call: TRBJ2-3
cdr3_length: 15
d_call: TRBD1
clone_size: -
cdr3_aa: CASSTRGRYTDTQYF
cdr3_nt: TGTGCCAGCAGCACCAGGGGGCGATACACAGATACGCAGTATTTT

v_call: TRBV4-3
j_call: TRBJ2-1
cdr3_length: 18
d_call: TRBD2
clone_size: few
cdr3_aa: CASSQESFLAGGNDEQFF
cdr3_nt: TGCGCCAGCAGCCAAGAGAGCTTCCTAGCGGGAGGTAACGATGAGCAGTTCTTC

v_call: TRBV7-2
j_call: TRBJ1-5
cdr3_length: 14
d_call: -
clone_size: -
cdr3_aa: CASSLTWANQPQHF
cdr3_nt: TGTGCCAGCAGCTTAACATGGGCCAATCAGCCCCAGCATTTT

v_call: TRBV27
j_call: TRBJ1-1
cdr3_length: 15
d_call: -
clone_size: -
cdr3_aa: CASSRGGPPNTEAFF
cdr3_nt: TGTGCCAGCAGCCGGGGGGGGCCTCCGAACACTGAAGCTTTCTTT

v_call: TRBV3-1/TRBV3-2
j_call: TRBJ1-2
cdr3_length: 15
d_call: -
clone_size: -
cdr3_aa: CASSQAWGTRVGYTF
cdr3_nt: TGTGCCAGCAGCCAAGCCTGGGGGACCAGGGTGGGCTACACCTTC

v_call: TRBV2
j_call: TRBJ2-3
cdr3_length: 15
d_call: -
clone_size: -
cdr3_aa: CASSPGRREGDTQYF
cdr3_nt: TGTGCCAGCAGCCCCGGGCGGCGGGAAGGGGATACGCAGTATTTT

v_call: TRBV18
j_call: TRBJ1-5
cdr3_length: 15
d_call: TRBD1
clone_size: once
cdr3_aa: CASSPVTGEDQPQHF
cdr3_nt: TGTGCCAGCTCACCAGTGACAGGGGAGGATCAGCCCCAGCATTTT

v_call: TRBV19
j_call: TRBJ2-2
cdr3_length: 19
d_call: TRBD2
clone_size: -
cdr3_aa: CASTTYGVAGGPDTGELFF
cdr3_nt: TGTGCCAGTACCACATACGGGGTAGCGGGAGGGCCAGACACCGGGGAGCTGTTTTTT

v_call: TRBV11-2
j_call: TRBJ2-1
cdr3_length: 16
d_call: TRBD2
clone_size: -
cdr3_aa: CASSFSGLAGKGEQFF
cdr3_nt: TGTGCCAGCAGCTTTAGTGGACTAGCGGGAAAGGGTGAGCAGTTCTTC

v_call: TRBV27
j_call: TRBJ1-4
cdr3_length: 17
d_call: -
clone_size: -
cdr3_aa: CASSSRPPQGGNEKLFF
cdr3_nt: TGTGCCAGCAGTTCCAGACCCCCACAGGGAGGTAATGAAAAACTGTTTTTT

v_call: TRBV7-2
j_call: TRBJ1-4
cdr3_length: 18
d_call: TRBD1
clone_size: -
cdr3_aa: CASSLSARGRESNEKLFF
cdr3_nt: TGTGCCAGCAGCTTATCTGCCAGGGGGCGAGAGTCTAATGAAAAACTGTTTTTT

v_call: TRBV18
j_call: TRBJ1-1
cdr3_length: 15
d_call: TRBD1
clone_size: -
cdr3_aa: CASSPDRGMNTEAFF
cdr3_nt: TGTGCCAGCTCACCGGACAGGGGTATGAACACTGAAGCTTTCTTT

v_call: TRBV10-2
j_call: TRBJ1-5
cdr3_length: 14
d_call: -
clone_size: -
cdr3_aa: CASRARESNQPQHF
cdr3_nt: TGCGCCAGCAGAGCTCGGGAAAGCAATCAGCCCCAGCATTTT

v_call: TRBV30
j_call: TRBJ1-5
cdr3_length: 14
d_call: -
clone_size: -
cdr3_aa: CAWSATDSNQPQHF
cdr3_nt: TGTGCCTGGAGTGCGACAGATAGCAATCAGCCCCAGCATTTT

v_call: TRBV2
j_call: TRBJ2-7
cdr3_length: 13
d_call: -
clone_size: -
cdr3_aa: CASGVAPLGEQYF
cdr3_nt: TGTGCCAGCGGTGTGGCCCCCTTAGGCGAGCAGTACTTC

v_call: TRBV6-6
j_call: TRBJ2-3
cdr3_length: 16
d_call: TRBD2
clone_size: -
cdr3_aa: CASSLTSGREADTQYF
cdr3_nt: TGTGCCAGCAGTTTAACTAGCGGGAGAGAGGCAGATACGCAGTATTTT

v_call: TRBV3-1/TRBV3-2
j_call: TRBJ1-2
cdr3_length: 13
d_call: -
clone_size: -
cdr3_aa: CATLRGEGYGYTF
cdr3_nt: TGTGCCACCCTGCGGGGTGAGGGCTATGGCTACACCTTC